The next 23 T cell receptor beta chains were all read from a single sample in a study of beta chain features in type 1 diabetes. Study results and caveats: Type 1 diabetes patients had TCRB CDR3s that were shorter (moderately but significantly so) in all four CD4+ subsets.

Every bit of the isolated RNA underwent reverse transcription, so sequencing read expressed TCRB transcripts. Repertoires were generated with immunoSEQ multiplex PCR, while TCRdb's copy carries only in-frame clones and drops some. Of some 240,000 clones listed, more than 15% are singletons. The antigens for these receptors are not known. Sequencing input: naive CD4+ T cells from blood. Source of these receptors: a man aged 25 to 45 with type 1 diabetes.

This clone was counted only a few times. The J gene is TRBJ2-1, the V gene TRBV4-2, with D hard to call. Between the trimmed V and J ends, which lost 5 bases and 8 bases, there was a span of 10 bases. Germline CDR1 and CDR2: LGHNA and YNFKEQ. The CDR3 runs to 12 residues. CDR3 residues: CASSSALDEQFF. Here the CDR3 DNA reads TGTGCCAGCAGCTCGGCCCTCGATGAGCAGTTCTTC.

On this clone itself: Other DNA sequences in the sample encode the same CDR3. The rearrangement links TRBV9 to TRBJ2-7, with D perhaps matching TRBD1 (5 bases). The CDR3 consists of 14 residues. Germline-derived CDR1 and CDR2 are SGDLS and YYNGEE. The V gene lost 0 bases and the J gene lost 1 base, with 8 bases spanning the gap. For the CDR3, the DNA is TGTGCCAGCAGCGTAGGCCCAGGGTCCTACGAGCAGTACTTC. The encoded protein is CASSVGPGSYEQYF.

V is TRBV28 and J is TRBJ2-5; D perhaps matches TRBD1 (6 bases). Trimming cost V 1 base and J 4 bases, with 22 bases left between them. Germline V gene sequence: CDR1 MDHEN, CDR2 SYDVKM. The CDR3 extends over 18 amino acids. The DNA for the CDR3 is TGTGCCAGCAGTTTATTTCCCCAACAGGGAAGGCATGGAGAGACCCAGTACTTC. Amino acid sequence: CASSLFPQQGRHGETQYF. Using reference TRBV28 and TRBJ2-5 for the parts outside the CDR3, the full variable domain is DVKVTQSSRYLVKRTGEKVFLECVQDMDHENMFWYRQDPGLGLRLIYFSYDVKMKEKGDIPEGYSVSREKKERFSLILESASTNQTSMYLCASSLFPQQGRHGETQYFGPGTRLLVL.

This clone was picked up a small number of times. Other DNA variants within this sample encode the same CDR3. This rearrangement joins TRBV29-1 to TRBJ1-1, with D possibly being TRBD1 (6 bases). This CDR3 contains 12 residues. V dropped 6 bases and J dropped 0 bases, with 8 bases sitting between them. Germline lookup yields CDR1 SQVTM and CDR2 ANQGSEA. In DNA form, the CDR3 reads TGCAGCGTAGGACAGATGAACACTGAAGCTTTCTTT. Translated: CSVGQMNTEAFF.

This clone turned up a few times. This rearrangement joins TRBV7-2 to TRBJ1-2; 10 bases match TRBD1. V shed 5 bases and J 1 base; nucleotides not matched to a gene: 7. CDR1 is SGHTA, CDR2 FQGNSA, per germline. CDR3 length equals 16 residues. The CDR3 is CASSPLGQGVNYGYTF. In nucleotides, the CDR3 is TGTGCCAGCAGCCCGCTCGGACAGGGGGTTAACTATGGCTACACCTTC.

There are a few counts of this clone. V gene TRBV28 combines with J gene TRBJ2-7; D gene unclear. The CDR3 extends over 11 amino acids. V dropped 5 bases and J dropped 3 bases, with 5 bases sitting between them. Germline V lookup: CDR1 MDHEN, CDR2 SYDVKM. CDR3 residues: CASSGVYEQYF. The CDR3 region has the DNA TGTGCCAGCAGTGGCGTCTACGAGCAGTACTTC.

This chain uses TRBV9 with TRBJ2-5; D unresolved. V shed 0 bases and J shed 5 bases, with 5 bases lying between them. Germline V gene sequence: CDR1 SGDLS, CDR2 YYNGEE. This CDR3 region has 12 residues. The CDR3 sequence is CASSVEAETQYF. In DNA form, the CDR3 reads TGTGCCAGCAGCGTAGAAGCGGAGACCCAGTACTTC.

J is TRBJ2-7 and V is TRBV9, with D uncertain. Germline V gives CDR1 SGDLS, CDR2 YYNGEE. V lost 4 bases to trimming and J lost 6 bases, with 17 bases between them. The CDR3 sequence is 14 residues long. The CDR3 sequence is CASSLNAAVGEQYF. CDR3 DNA: TGTGCCAGCAGCTTAAATGCCGCGGTGGGCGAGCAGTACTTC.

The rearrangement joins TRBV5-1 to TRBJ2-4; no clear D. This CDR3 contains 14 residues. Trimming took 0 bases from V and 6 from J, leaving 10 bases between them. CDR1 and CDR2 (germline): SGHRS, YFSETQ. The CDR3 coding sequence is TGCGCCAGCAGCTTGGGTGTATACGGAAACATTCAGTACTTC. Translated, it gives CASSLGVYGNIQYF.

This clone was seen a handful of times. The gene calls are TRBV29-1 and TRBJ2-5, with D unclear. V was shortened by 3 bases and J by 8 bases, with 1 base between the two germline ends. This CDR3 has 8 residues. Germline V gives CDR1 SQVTM, CDR2 ANQGSEA. DNA of the CDR3: TGCAGCGTTGATACCCAGTACTTC. This encodes CSVDTQYF.

The chain carries TRBV28 and TRBJ2-3; perhaps TRBD2 as D (6 bases). Germline CDR1 is MDHEN and CDR2 is SYDVKM. This CDR3 has 11 residues. Between the trimmed V and J ends, which lost 11 bases and 1 base, there was a span of 7 bases. CDR3 sequence: CAGGGTDTQYF. The CDR3 DNA reads as TGTGCCGGAGGGGGCACAGATACGCAGTATTTT. Together with reference TRBV28 and TRBJ2-3, the CDR3 gives the full variable domain: DVKVTQSSRYLVKRTGEKVFLECVQDMDHENMFWYRQDPGLGLRLIYFSYDVKMKEKGDIPEGYSVSREKKERFSLILESASTNQTSMYLCAGGGTDTQYFGPGTRLTVL.

The rearrangement joins TRBV19 to TRBJ2-1; a possible D gene is TRBD2 (5 bases). The CDR3 contains 15 residues. CDR1 is LNHDA and CDR2 is SQIVND in the germline V gene (reference sequence). V lost 7 bases and J 2 bases, leaving 15 bases between the germline ends. The DNA for the CDR3 is TGTGCCAGTACCATCGCGTTAGCGACCTACAATGAGCAGTTCTTC. As protein: CASTIALATYNEQFF.

Points on this clone: The same CDR3 can be traced to other DNA sequences in this sample. The chain recombines TRBV30 with TRBJ1-5; no firm D call. This CDR3 comprises 13 residues. Trimming removed 0 bases from V and 3 bases from J, with 6 bases in between. Germline lookup yields CDR1 GTSNPN and CDR2 SVGIG (reference sequence). The CDR3 DNA is TGTGCCTGGAGTGTGGCAGACAATCAGCCCCAGCATTTT. Protein: CAWSVADNQPQHF.

V is TRBV9 and J is TRBJ2-3, with D uncertain. Germline values: CDR1 SGDLS, CDR2 YYNGEE. V lost 0 bases, J lost 4 bases, and 6 bases lay in between. The length of the CDR3 is 13 residues. This chain's CDR3 is CASSVGEADTQYF. DNA for the CDR3: TGTGCCAGCAGCGTAGGAGAAGCAGATACGCAGTATTTT.

The CDR3 DNA reads TGCGCCAGCAGCTTGACAGGGCCCGGGGAGACCCAGTACTTC. Translated, it gives CASSLTGPGETQYF. This chain joins TRBV5-1 and TRBJ2-5, with a possible D match to TRBD1 (6 bases). The CDR3 length is 14 residues. Deletions cut 1 base from V and 5 bases from J, with 12 bases between. CDR1 is SGHRS and CDR2 is YFSETQ in the germline V gene. Drawing the rest from reference TRBV5-1 and TRBJ2-5, the complete variable domain is KAGVTQTPRYLIKTRGQQVTLSCSPISGHRSVSWYQQTPGQGLQFLFEYFSETQRNKGNFPGRFSGRQFSNSRSEMNVSTLELGDSALYLCASSLTGPGETQYFGPGTRLLVL.

The V gene is TRBV30, the J gene TRBJ1-1, with D hard to call. The CDR3 covers 14 residues. In germline, CDR1 is GTSNPN, CDR2 SVGIG (reference sequence). Trimming shortened V by 0 bases and J by 3 bases, and 11 bases separated the two germline ends. The CDR3 reads CAWSVTWGDTEAFF. The CDR3 DNA sequence: TGTGCCTGGAGTGTAACTTGGGGAGACACTGAAGCTTTCTTT.

This chain's CDR3 is CASSPIGNGYNEQFF. The CDR3 DNA reads TGTGCCAGCAGCCCCATCGGGAATGGGTACAATGAGCAGTTCTTC. The gene calls are TRBV7-2 and TRBJ2-1, with D possibly TRBD2 on 5 matching bases. Per germline, CDR1 SGHTA and CDR2 FQGNSA. The CDR3 sequence is 15 residues long. V lost 5 bases to trimming and J lost 4 bases, with 15 bases between them.

This clone was counted only a few times. For the CDR3, the DNA is TGTGCCAGCACCTCGCCTCCGCACCTATCTAATGAGCAGTTCTTC. It translates to CASTSPPHLSNEQFF. This chain connects TRBV25-1 to TRBJ2-1, with D hard to call. Germline CDR1 reads MGHDK; CDR2 reads SYGVNS. The CDR3 consists of 15 residues. The V end lost 7 bases, the J end lost 7 bases, and 20 bases lay between the germline ends.

Only a few counts were recorded for this clone. The chain links TRBV2 to TRBJ2-3; 9 bases agree with TRBD2. With 8 bases clipped from V and 3 bases from J, the junction kept 3 bases outside the gene matches. The V gene's germline CDR1 is SNHLY and CDR2 FYNNEI. There are 13 residues in the CDR3. CDR3 residues: CASLTSGTDTQYF. For the CDR3, the DNA is TGTGCCAGCTTGACTAGCGGAACAGATACGCAGTATTTT.

In this sample, this clone turned up a few times. V and J are TRBV29-1 and TRBJ2-7; tentatively, D is TRBD1 or TRBD2 (5 bases each). This CDR3 contains 13 residues. Germline V CDR1 and CDR2: SQVTM, ANQGSEA. Trimming shortened V by 6 bases and J by 1 base, and 13 bases separated the two germline ends. CDR3 nucleotides: TGCAGCGTCACGGGGCCCGGGTCCTACGAGCAGTACTTC. Amino acid sequence: CSVTGPGSYEQYF.

Regarding this clone: One end of the junction fails to match germline, which may point to a read error. This sequence joins TRBV5-1 and TRBJ2-7; D remains unclear. The CDR3 contains 12 residues. Germline CDR1 SGHRS, CDR2 YFSETQ. The CDR3 DNA reads TGCGCCAGCAGCTTGGAAGGATACGAGCAGTGCTTC. This codes for CASSLEGYEQCF.

The chain combines TRBV7-9 with TRBJ2-1, with TRBD1 matching 10 bases. This CDR3 spans 15 amino acids. Per the germline V gene, CDR1 is SEHNR and CDR2 is FQNEAQ (reference sequence). V shed 7 bases, J shed 7 bases, and the junction held 10 bases outside the gene matches. The CDR3 loop reads CASTVSRDRGNEQFF. The CDR3 nucleotides are TGTGCCAGCACCGTGAGCCGGGACAGGGGAAATGAGCAGTTCTTC.

The rearrangement joins TRBV7-9 to TRBJ1-5; D remains ambiguous. This CDR3 comprises 12 residues. Trimming cost V 4 bases and J 4 bases, with 5 bases left between them. CDR1 is SEHNR and CDR2 is FQNEAQ in the germline V gene (reference sequence). The DNA of the CDR3 is TGTGCCAGCAGCTCCCAGAATCAGCCCCAGCATTTT. It translates to CASSSQNQPQHF.